This T cell receptor beta chain was recorded in a study of control samples from healthy donors and cancer patients. V lost 2 bases, J lost 4 bases, and 12 bases lay in between. The CDR3 runs to 15 residues. Per the germline V gene, CDR1 is MNHNS and CDR2 is SASEGT. Some clones are missing from TCRdb's copy, which holds only in-frame ones; the method was immunoSEQ multiplex PCR. The repertoire has over 75,000 clones, around 85% of them found once; the top ten carry 15% to 20%. This TCR came from a man aged 25 to 45 in good health. The chain recombines TRBV6-1 with TRBJ1-5; unclear D gene. Sequenced input: blood. DNA of the CDR3: TGTGCCAGCAGTGAACTACAAAACCGGAATCAGCCCCAGCATTTT. Amino acids: CASSELQNRNQPQHF.